This T cell receptor beta chain was found in a study of shared clonotypes between healthy human individuals. Across the whole study: Each donor contributed plates that comprised three CD4 naive, three CD4 memory, two CD8 naive and one CD8 memory.

As to this clone: Antigen: not known.

The naive CD8 subset, CD45RO-negative cells positively selected for CCR7, excluded terminally differentiated effector memory CD45RA+ cells. TCRdb's copy holds only in-frame clones and misses some; the assay was immunoSEQ multiplex PCR. Of roughly 2.1 million clones in the sample, under 95% were seen once. General observations from the study: Sampling used blood alone; tissue repertoires probably differ. Inspection by rarefaction showed sorted-subset sequencing to be incomplete despite large depth.

The sequencing sample was made of naive CD8+ T cells from PBMCs. This receptor was obtained from a man aged 18 to 30 in good health. Some clones in this sample may be carry-over from other donors' samples.

DNA for the CDR3: TGTGCCAGCAGCTTCGCCAGGGTTGAGGAGGACTATGGCTACACCTTC. This translates into CASSFARVEEDYGYTF. The rearrangement uses TRBV5-4 and TRBJ1-2, with D possibly being TRBD1 (5 bases). CDR1 is SGHNT, CDR2 YYREEE, per germline (reference sequence). V dropped 2 bases and J dropped 3 bases, with 17 bases sitting between them. There are 16 residues in the CDR3.